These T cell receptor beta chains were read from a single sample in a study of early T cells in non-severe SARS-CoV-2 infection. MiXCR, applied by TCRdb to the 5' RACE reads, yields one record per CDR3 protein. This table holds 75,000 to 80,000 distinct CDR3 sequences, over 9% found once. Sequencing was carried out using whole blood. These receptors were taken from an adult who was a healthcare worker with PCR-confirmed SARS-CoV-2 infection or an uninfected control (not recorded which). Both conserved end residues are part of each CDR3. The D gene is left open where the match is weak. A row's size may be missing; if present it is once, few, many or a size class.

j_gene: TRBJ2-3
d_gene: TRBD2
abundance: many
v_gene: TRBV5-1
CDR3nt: TGCGCCAGCAGCTTACTAGCGGGGACCACAGATACGCAGTATTTT
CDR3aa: CASSLLAGTTDTQYF

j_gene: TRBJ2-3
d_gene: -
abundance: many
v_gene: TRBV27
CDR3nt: TGTGCCAGCAGTTTATTAGCGGCGGATACGCAGTATTTT
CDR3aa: CASSLLAADTQYF

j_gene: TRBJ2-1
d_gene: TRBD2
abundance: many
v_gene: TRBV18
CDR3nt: TGTGCCAGCTCGACCGAGGCGGGAGTTGAGCAGTTCTTC
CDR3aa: CASSTEAGVEQFF

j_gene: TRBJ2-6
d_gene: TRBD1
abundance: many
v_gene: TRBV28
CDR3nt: TGTGCCAGCAGCTCCCTACAGGGGGCTTACTCTGGGGCCAACGTCCTGACTTTC
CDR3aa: CASSSLQGAYSGANVLTF

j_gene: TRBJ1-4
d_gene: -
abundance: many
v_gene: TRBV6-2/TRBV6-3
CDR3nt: TGTGCCAGCAGTTGGGCTCCGGGGGGCGGGAGCGAAAAACTGTTTTTT
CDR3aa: CASSWAPGGGSEKLFF

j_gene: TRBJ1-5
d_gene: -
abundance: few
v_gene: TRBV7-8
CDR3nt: TGTGCCAGCAGCCCCGGGGGGGGCAATTTGCATCAGCCCCAGCATTTT
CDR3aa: CASSPGGGNLHQPQHF

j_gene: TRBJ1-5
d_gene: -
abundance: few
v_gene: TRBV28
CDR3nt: TGTGCCAGCACCCCGCCTCAGGTACAGCCTCAGCATTTT
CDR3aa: CASTPPQVQPQHF

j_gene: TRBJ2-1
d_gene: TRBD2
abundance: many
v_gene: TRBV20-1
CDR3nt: TGCAGTGCTAGAGATGGTCTAGCGGATCTCAATGAGCAGTTCTTC
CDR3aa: CSARDGLADLNEQFF

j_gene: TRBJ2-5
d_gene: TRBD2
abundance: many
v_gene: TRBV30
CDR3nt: TGTGCCCTTAGCGGGAGTGGGGAGACCCAGTACTTC
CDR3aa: CALSGSGETQYF

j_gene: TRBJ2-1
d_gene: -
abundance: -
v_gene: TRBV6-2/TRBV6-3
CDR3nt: TGTGCCACCGGGACCAGCTACAATGAGCAGTTCTTC
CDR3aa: CATGTSYNEQFF

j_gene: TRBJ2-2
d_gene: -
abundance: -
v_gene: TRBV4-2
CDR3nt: TGTGCCAGCAGCCAAGAAGGATCCGGGGAGCTGTTTTTT
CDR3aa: CASSQEGSGELFF

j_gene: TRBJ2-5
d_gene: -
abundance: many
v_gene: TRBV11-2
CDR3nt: TGTGCCAGCAGCCGACAGGACGTAGGCCAAGAGACCCAGTACTTC
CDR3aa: CASSRQDVGQETQYF

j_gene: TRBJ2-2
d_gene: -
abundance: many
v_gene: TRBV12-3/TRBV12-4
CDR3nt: TGTGCCAGCAGTGCGGACCCCCCGGGCGGGGAGCTGTTTTTT
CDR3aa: CASSADPPGGELFF

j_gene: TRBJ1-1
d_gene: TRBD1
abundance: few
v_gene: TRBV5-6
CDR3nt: TGTGCCAGCACCTCCGTTTGGAAAGGGGGCTATATGAACACTGAAGCTTTCTTT
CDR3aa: CASTSVWKGGYMNTEAFF

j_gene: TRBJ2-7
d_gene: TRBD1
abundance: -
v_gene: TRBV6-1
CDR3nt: TGTGCCAGCAGGACAGGGAGTTTCTACGAGCAGTACTTC
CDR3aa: CASRTGSFYEQYF

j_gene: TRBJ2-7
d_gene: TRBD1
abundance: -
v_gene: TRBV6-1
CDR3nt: TGTGCCAGCAGTGAGGGGGACAGCTCCTACGAGCAGTACTTC
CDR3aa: CASSEGDSSYEQYF

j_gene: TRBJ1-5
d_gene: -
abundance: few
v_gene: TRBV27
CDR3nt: TGTGCCAGCAGTTTACGCCCAGAAGGACCCCAGCATTTT
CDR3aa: CASSLRPEGPQHF

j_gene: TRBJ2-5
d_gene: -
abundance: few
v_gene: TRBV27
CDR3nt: TGTGCCAGCAGTTGGGCTCTCCAAGAGACCCAGTACTTC
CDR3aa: CASSWALQETQYF

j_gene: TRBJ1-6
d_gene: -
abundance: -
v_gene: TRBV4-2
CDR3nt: TGTGCCAGCAGCCAAGATCCGGGGAAAGGTTCACCCCTCCACTTT
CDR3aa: CASSQDPGKGSPLHF

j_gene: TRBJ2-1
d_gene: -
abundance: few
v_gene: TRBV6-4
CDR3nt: TGTGCCAGCAGTGAAGGAGATTACAATGAGCAGTTCTTC
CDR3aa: CASSEGDYNEQFF

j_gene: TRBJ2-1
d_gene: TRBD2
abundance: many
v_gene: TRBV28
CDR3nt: TGTGCCAGCAGTTTTACTAGCGGGAGAGGGCAGTTCTTC
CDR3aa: CASSFTSGRGQFF

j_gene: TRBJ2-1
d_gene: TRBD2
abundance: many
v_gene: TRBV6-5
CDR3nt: TGTGCCAGCGGGAGGGGCACCGACAATGAGCAGTTCTTC
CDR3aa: CASGRGTDNEQFF

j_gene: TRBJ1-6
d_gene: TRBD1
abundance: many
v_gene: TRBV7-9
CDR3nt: TGTGCCAGCAGCTTCGGGACAGGGGATTACCCCCTCCACTTT
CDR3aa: CASSFGTGDYPLHF

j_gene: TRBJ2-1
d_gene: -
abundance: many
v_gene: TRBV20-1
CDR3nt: TGCAGGGCTCTAGCCGTCATGTACAATGAGCAGTTCTTC
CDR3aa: CRALAVMYNEQFF

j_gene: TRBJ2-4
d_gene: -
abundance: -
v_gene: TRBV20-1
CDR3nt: TGCAGTGCTAGGGGATCGGGGGTAGGCAAAAACATTCAGTACTTC
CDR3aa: CSARGSGVGKNIQYF

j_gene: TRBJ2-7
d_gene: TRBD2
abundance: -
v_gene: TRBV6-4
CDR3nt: TGTGCCAGCCTTATCAAGGGACTAGTAAGCCTCGAGCAGTACTTC
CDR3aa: CASLIKGLVSLEQYF

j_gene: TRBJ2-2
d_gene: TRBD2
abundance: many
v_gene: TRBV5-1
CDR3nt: TGCGCCAGCAGCCAAGAGGGTAGCGGGGTCACCGGGGAGCTGTTTTTT
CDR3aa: CASSQEGSGVTGELFF

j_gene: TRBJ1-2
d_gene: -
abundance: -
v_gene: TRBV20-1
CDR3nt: TGCAGTGCTAGATCCCCGGGAAGGGCTAACTATGGCTACACCTTC
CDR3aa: CSARSPGRANYGYTF

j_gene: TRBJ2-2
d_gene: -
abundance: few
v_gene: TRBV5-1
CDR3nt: TGCGCCAGCAGCTTGGACATGTTACCAGGGAACACCGGGGAGCTGTTTTTT
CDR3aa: CASSLDMLPGNTGELFF

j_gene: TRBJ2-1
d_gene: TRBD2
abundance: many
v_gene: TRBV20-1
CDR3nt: TGCAGTGCTGAGACTAGCGGGAGGTTGTACAATGAGCAGTTCTTC
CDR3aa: CSAETSGRLYNEQFF

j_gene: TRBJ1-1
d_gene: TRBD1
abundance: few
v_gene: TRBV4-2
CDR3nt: TGTGCCAGCAGCCCAGGTGGGACAGGGGTCACTGAAGCTTTCTTT
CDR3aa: CASSPGGTGVTEAFF

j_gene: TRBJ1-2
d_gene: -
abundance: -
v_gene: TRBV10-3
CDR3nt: TGTGCCATCAGTGAGAACAGCTTGTATGGCTACACCTTC
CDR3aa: CAISENSLYGYTF

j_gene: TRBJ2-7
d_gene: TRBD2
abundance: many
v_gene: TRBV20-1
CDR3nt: TGCAGTGCGAACTCCCCCCCAGCGGGACGCACCTACGAGCAGTACTTC
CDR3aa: CSANSPPAGRTYEQYF

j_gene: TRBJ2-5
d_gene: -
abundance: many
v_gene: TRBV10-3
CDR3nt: TGTGCCATCAGTGAGTCGGGGCCCGAGGGGACCCAGTACTTC
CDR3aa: CAISESGPEGTQYF

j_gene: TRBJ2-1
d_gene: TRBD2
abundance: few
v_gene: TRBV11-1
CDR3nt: TGTGCCAGCAGCTTCTTGCGGACTAGAGTCTCTGAGCAGTTCTTC
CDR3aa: CASSFLRTRVSEQFF

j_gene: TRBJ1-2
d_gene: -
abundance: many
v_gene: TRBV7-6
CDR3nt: TGTGCCAGCAGCCCCCGCAGGGGAGGAGGCTACACCTTC
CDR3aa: CASSPRRGGGYTF

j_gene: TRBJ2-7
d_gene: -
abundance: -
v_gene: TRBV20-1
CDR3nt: TGCAGTGCTAGAGATCGGGCGGGGTACGAGCAGTACTTC
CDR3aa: CSARDRAGYEQYF